This T cell receptor (beta chain) originates from a study of T cells after yellow fever vaccination. TCRdb reprocessed the 5' RACE reads with MiXCR, giving one entry per CDR3 protein. The sample records roughly 120,000 distinct CDR3 sequences, about 7% being singletons. The trim removed 0 bases at V and 7 bases at J, leaving 2 bases unmatched. The CDR3 extends over 15 amino acids. The V gene's germline CDR1 is SGHTA and CDR2 FQGNSA. This clonotype was recorded many times. The receptor was isolated from a man aged 18 to 29 who received the YFV17D yellow fever vaccine. This chain links TRBV7-2 with TRBJ1-6, with 8 bases that match TRBD1. Material: CD4+ T cells sorted from PBMCs, obtained about 41 days after the first yellow fever vaccination. The CDR3 here is CASSLATGGNSPLHF. The DNA of the CDR3 is TGTGCCAGCAGCTTAGCAACAGGGGGGAATTCACCCCTCCACTTT. Based on the CDR3 plus reference TRBV7-2 and TRBJ1-6, the full variable domain is GAGVSQSPSNKVTEKGKDVELRCDPISGHTALYWYRQSLGQGLEFLIYFQGNSAPDKSGLPSDRFSAERTGGSVSTLTIQRTQQEDSAVYLCASSLATGGNSPLHFGNGTRLTVT.